A selection of T cell receptor beta chains follows, all from one sample in a study of blood T cell repertoires in COVID-19. Sequencing was performed with immunoSEQ multiplex PCR; in TCRdb, only in-frame clones are kept and a portion is missing. The sample lists about 70,000 clones; more than 60% were seen once. The sample taken for sequencing was peripheral blood. These TCRs come from a woman aged 80 or over with active or convalescent COVID-19. The CDR3 runs from the conserved cysteine through the conserved F or W. The D gene is left open where the match is weak. Clone size is stated in some rows and not others, as once, few, many or a class when expanded.

j_call clone_size cdr3_length d_call v_call cdr3_aa cdr3_nt
TRBJ1-2 - 14 - TRBV3-1/TRBV3-2 CASSQWPVGDGYTF TGTGCCAGCAGCCAATGGCCGGTCGGGGATGGCTACACCTTC
TRBJ2-3 - 19 - TRBV2 CASSDPGGFGVRTSDTQYF TGTGCCAGCAGTGACCCTGGGGGCTTTGGGGTCCGAACGTCAGATACGCAGTATTTT
TRBJ1-5 - 14 TRBD1 TRBV6-2/TRBV6-3 CASSIAGGDQPQHF TGTGCCAGCAGTATAGCAGGGGGCGATCAGCCCCAGCATTTT
TRBJ2-3 - 15 TRBD2 TRBV9 CASSHTSGGAGTQYF TGTGCCAGCAGCCACACTAGCGGGGGGGCCGGTACGCAGTATTTT
TRBJ1-2 - 12 TRBD1 TRBV7-2 CASSLTGFGYTF TGTGCCAGCAGCCTGACAGGGTTTGGCTACACCTTC
TRBJ2-2 - 15 TRBD2 TRBV20-1 CSASPPRGGSGELFF TGCAGTGCTAGTCCCCCCCGCGGGGGTTCAGGGGAGCTGTTTTTT
TRBJ1-3 once 16 - TRBV14 CASSMRLQSSGNTIYF TGTGCCAGCAGCATGCGACTCCAAAGCTCTGGAAACACCATATATTTT
TRBJ2-3 - 18 TRBD2 TRBV5-4 CASSPGLAGGRGADTQYF TGTGCCAGCAGCCCGGGACTAGCGGGGGGAAGGGGGGCAGATACGCAGTATTTT
TRBJ2-7 - 15 TRBD2 TRBV7-2 CASSRTSGGDNEQYF TGTGCCAGCAGCCGGACTAGCGGGGGGGATAACGAGCAGTACTTC
TRBJ2-7 - 14 - TRBV19 CASSIRVDSYEQYF TGTGCCAGTAGTATTCGGGTCGATTCCTACGAGCAGTACTTC
TRBJ1-1 few 17 TRBD1 TRBV19 CASKHRDRFLLRTEAFF TGTGCCAGCAAACATCGGGACAGATTTTTATTGAGGACTGAAGCTTTCTTT
TRBJ1-2 - 15 - TRBV7-2 CASSLLQLGGGGYTF TGTGCCAGCAGCTTATTACAGTTAGGGGGGGGTGGCTACACCTTC
TRBJ1-1 once 13 - TRBV12-3/TRBV12-4 CASNPTGTTEAFF TGTGCCAGCAATCCCACAGGGACCACTGAAGCTTTCTTT
TRBJ1-1 - 15 TRBD1 TRBV29-1 CSVEGQGVSNTEAFF TGCAGCGTTGAAGGACAGGGCGTATCGAACACTGAAGCTTTCTTT
TRBJ2-1 - 15 TRBD2 TRBV11-2 CASSLSTSGGDEQFF TGTGCCAGCAGCTTAAGTACTAGCGGGGGGGATGAGCAGTTCTTC
TRBJ2-6 - 17 - TRBV24-1 CATSAGSPFSGANVLTF TGTGCCACCAGTGCAGGGTCCCCTTTCTCTGGGGCCAACGTCCTGACTTTC
TRBJ2-5 - 13 - TRBV7-9 CASSLDGVETQYF TGTGCCAGCAGCTTAGACGGGGTAGAGACCCAGTACTTC
TRBJ1-5 few 9 - TRBV21-1 CASIPGQHF TGTGCCAGCATTCCGGGTCAGCATTTT
TRBJ1-4 few 14 - TRBV27 CASSYRRTNEKLFF TGTGCCAGCAGTTACCGGAGAACTAATGAAAAACTGTTTTTT
TRBJ1-5 - 15 - TRBV5-3 CARSQPPTGGQPQHF TGTGCCAGAAGCCAACCCCCTACGGGTGGTCAGCCCCAGCATTTT
TRBJ1-5 - 14 TRBD1 TRBV7-9 CASSPGQGPLPQHF TGTGCCAGCAGCCCAGGACAGGGGCCCCTGCCCCAGCATTTT
TRBJ2-1 few 11 - TRBV20-1 CSARDLERQFF TGCAGTGCTAGAGATCTTGAGCGGCAGTTCTTC
TRBJ2-5 - 15 - TRBV6-1 CASSELIGGQETQYF TGTGCCAGCAGTGAATTAATAGGGGGACAAGAGACCCAGTACTTC
TRBJ2-3 - 13 - TRBV6-4 CASSVEGTDTQYF TGTGCCAGCAGTGTTGAGGGAACAGATACGCAGTATTTT